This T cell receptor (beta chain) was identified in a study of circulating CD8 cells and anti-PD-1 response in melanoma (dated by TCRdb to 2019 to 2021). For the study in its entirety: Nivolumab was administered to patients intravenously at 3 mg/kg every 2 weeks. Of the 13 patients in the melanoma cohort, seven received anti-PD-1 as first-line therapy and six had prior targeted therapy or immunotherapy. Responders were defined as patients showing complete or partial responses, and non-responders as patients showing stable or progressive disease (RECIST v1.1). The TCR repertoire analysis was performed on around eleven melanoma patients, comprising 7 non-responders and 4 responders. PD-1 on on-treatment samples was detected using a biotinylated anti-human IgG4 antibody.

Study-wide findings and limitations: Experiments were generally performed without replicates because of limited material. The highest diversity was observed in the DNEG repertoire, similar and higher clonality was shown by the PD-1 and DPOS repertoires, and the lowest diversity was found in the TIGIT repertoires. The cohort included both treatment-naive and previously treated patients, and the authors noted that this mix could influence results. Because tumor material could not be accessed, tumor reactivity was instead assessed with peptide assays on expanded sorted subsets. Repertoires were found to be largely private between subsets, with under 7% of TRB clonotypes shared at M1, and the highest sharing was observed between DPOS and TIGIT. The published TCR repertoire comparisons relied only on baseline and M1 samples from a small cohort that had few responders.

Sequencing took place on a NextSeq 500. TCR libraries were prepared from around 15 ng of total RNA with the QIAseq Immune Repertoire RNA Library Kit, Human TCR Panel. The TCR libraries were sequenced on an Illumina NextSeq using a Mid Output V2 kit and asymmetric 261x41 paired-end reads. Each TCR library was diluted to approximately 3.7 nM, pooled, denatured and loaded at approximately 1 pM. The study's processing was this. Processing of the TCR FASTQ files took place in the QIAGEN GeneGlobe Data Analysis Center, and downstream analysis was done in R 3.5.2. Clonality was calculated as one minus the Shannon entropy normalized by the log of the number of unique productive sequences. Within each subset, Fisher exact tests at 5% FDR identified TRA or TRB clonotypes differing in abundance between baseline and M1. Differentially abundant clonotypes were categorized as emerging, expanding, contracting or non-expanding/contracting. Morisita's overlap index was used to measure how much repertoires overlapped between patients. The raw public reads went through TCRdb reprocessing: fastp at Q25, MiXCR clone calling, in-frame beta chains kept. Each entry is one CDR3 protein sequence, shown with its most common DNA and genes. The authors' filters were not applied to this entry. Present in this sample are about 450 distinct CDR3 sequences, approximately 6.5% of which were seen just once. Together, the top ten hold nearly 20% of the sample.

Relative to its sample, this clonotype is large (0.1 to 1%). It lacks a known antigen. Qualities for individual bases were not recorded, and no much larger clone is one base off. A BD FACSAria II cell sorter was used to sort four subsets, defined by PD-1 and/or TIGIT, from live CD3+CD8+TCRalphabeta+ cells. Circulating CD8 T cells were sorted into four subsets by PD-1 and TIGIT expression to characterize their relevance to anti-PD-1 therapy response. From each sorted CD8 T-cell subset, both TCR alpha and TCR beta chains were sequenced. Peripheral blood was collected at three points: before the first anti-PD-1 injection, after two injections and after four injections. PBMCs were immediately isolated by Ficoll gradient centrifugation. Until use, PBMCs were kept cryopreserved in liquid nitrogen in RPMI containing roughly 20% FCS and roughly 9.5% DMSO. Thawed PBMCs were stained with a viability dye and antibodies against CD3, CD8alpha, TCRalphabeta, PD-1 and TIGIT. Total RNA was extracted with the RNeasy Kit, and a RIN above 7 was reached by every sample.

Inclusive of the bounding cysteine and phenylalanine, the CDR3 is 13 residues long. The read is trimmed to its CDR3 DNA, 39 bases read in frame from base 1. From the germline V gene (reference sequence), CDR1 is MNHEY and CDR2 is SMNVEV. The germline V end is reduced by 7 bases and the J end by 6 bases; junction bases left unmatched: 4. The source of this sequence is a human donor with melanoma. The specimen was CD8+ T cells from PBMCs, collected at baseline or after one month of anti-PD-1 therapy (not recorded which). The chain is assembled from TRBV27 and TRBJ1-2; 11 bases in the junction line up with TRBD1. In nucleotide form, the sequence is TGTGCCAGCACCAAGGACAGGGGGCATGGCTACACCTTC. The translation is CASTKDRGHGYTF.